This T cell receptor (beta chain) was documented in a study of CD8 T cells in ankylosing spondylitis. About this clonotype itself: Its specificity is unknown.

The trim removed 2 bases at V and 0 bases at J, leaving 5 bases unmatched. This CDR3 region has 16 residues. CDR1 SGHRS and CDR2 YFSETQ come from the germline V gene. General study points: Characteristic, it appeared, of ankylosing spondylitis blood was a TCR beta motif of 7 or 8 highly homologous variants. The disease-linked clones had a CD8+ phenotype and low blood frequencies. Reportedly, matched ankylosing spondylitis synovial fluid was significantly enriched for disease-linked clones.

Making use of molecular barcodes, quantitative 5'-RACE generated TCR beta libraries. In TCRdb, the 5' RACE reads were re-called with MiXCR into one record per CDR3 protein. The data hold fewer than 500,000 distinct CDR3 sequences, with 20% to 25% observed a single time. The genes are TRBV5-1 and TRBJ1-3; 7 bases align to TRBD1. The sequence was collected from a male donor with ankylosing spondylitis. The source material was blood, either unsorted or a sorted T cell fraction (not recorded which). Written as DNA, the CDR3 is TGCGCCAGCAGCTTCGCGGACAGGTCCTCTGGAAACACCATATATTTT. This translates into CASSFADRSSGNTIYF.